The following is a T cell receptor beta chain sequence with its context. In this sample, this clonotype turned up a few times. The antigen it recognizes is unknown. Base qualities are not provided; no much larger clone lies one nucleotide away. The library came from UMI-ligation and nested PCR. The ligated cDNA was amplified in four rounds of PCR with nested alpha and beta constant region primers together with the SP2 primer. For the blood and skin samples, reverse transcription of TCR RNA was done with SuperScript IV along with alpha and beta constant region primers. T4 RNA ligase 1 was used to ligate an oligonucleotide containing the Illumina SP2 primer and a UMI to the 3' end of the cDNA. The 12-nucleotide UMI was composed of two random hexamers separated by an eight-base spacer, which was included to prevent hairpin formation. From the second PCR onward, TCR alpha and beta chain libraries were processed separately, and dual indexing was applied for multiplexing. After pooling, the indexed libraries were analyzed by capillary electrophoresis and sequenced on either an Illumina MiSeq or NextSeq. To boost base diversity and improve cluster recognition, PhiX DNA at roughly 4.5-8% was spiked into the libraries. From the authors' description of their analysis: Demultiplexor took UMIs from read 2, joined the UMIs to the TCR sequence from read 1, and separated reads according to sample indices. V and J genes and V-J junctions were identified by Decombinator, and each TCR was assigned a five-part identifier that included V and J deletions. Collapsinator used UMIs to correct sequencing errors and PCR amplification heterogeneity, yielding UMI-based abundance per TCR. CDR3Translator converted identifiers to nucleotide sequence, translated to amino acids, and extracted CDR3 regions using terminal motifs. After normalization to the amount of input RNA, the error-corrected alpha and beta TCR counts from blood and from skin were compared. The raw public reads went through TCRdb reprocessing: fastp at Q25, MiXCR clone calling, in-frame beta chains kept. Every entry covers one CDR3 protein and lists the most common genes and DNA from its rows. It is TCRdb's table, rather than the study itself, that gives the V and J calls and clone size. This sample gives 37,000 or so distinct CDR3 sequences in total; approximately 10% of them show up just once. The ten largest account for almost 4% of the sample.

The data were taken from a study of naive and memory T cell subsets (dated by TCRdb to the late 2010s). Looking at the study overall: According to the figure summarizing the samples, there were some 10 blood donors, 7 tuberculin skin test biopsies and 3 saline control biopsies. Skin biopsies were taken from tuberculin skin test sites or from saline-injected control sites and were processed for RNA extraction as described before. PCR2 was typically a SYBR Green qPCR stopped at a set threshold; low-input samples could instead use end-point PCR (approximately 6 cycles). Study-wide conclusions, independent of this receptor: The paper did not give details on skin biopsy collection and RNA processing but referred to earlier studies for those details. The potential sensitivity of the RNA-based method to TCR transcript changes with T cell activation and differentiation was acknowledged. The higher numbers of TCRs at tuberculin skin test sites were interpreted as T cell infiltration of a delayed type IV hypersensitivity reaction. Both types of skin biopsy reportedly yielded TCR sequences, though far more TCRs came from tuberculin skin test sites.

Interpreted using the paper, the treatment or condition label stands for: skin biopsy from PPD injection site in Mantoux-positive individual. The study described a robust, sensitive protocol for amplifying, sequencing and analyzing TCRs, using 3' ligation of a UMI-containing oligonucleotide to TCR cDNA. Tuberculin skin test biopsies were obtained from sites injected with PPD in individuals who had a positive Mantoux test. Total RNA was used without cell sorting and was treated with RQ1 DNase before reverse transcription, with a target input of roughly 1 to 1,100 ng. Libraries were prepared from skin biopsies and whole blood to test how robust the pipeline was in samples where T cells are a minority population. Including cysteine and phenylalanine, the CDR3 has 15 amino acids. This entry keeps only the CDR3 DNA: 45 bases, framed from base 1.

The rearrangement combines TRBV21-1 with TRBJ2-3. TRBV21-1 is a documented pseudogene. The origin of this receptor is an adult in good health. The source was skin, collected from a tuberculin skin test site. The DNA sequence reads TGTGCCAGCAGCAGGAAAGAAAGTAGCACAGATACGCAGTATTTT. It codes for CASSRKESSTDTQYF.